The source of this T cell receptor beta chain is a study of T cell responses to AZD1222 COVID-19 vaccine. Trimming took off 2 bases at V and 4 bases at J, with 12 bases between the two ends. Germline CDR1 and CDR2: MNHNY and SVGAGI (reference sequence). This CDR3 comprises 15 residues. Points on this clone: Its antigen is still unknown.

Study findings and constraints: Distributed over spike, vaccine-associated CD4 TCRs predominated at 160-218 and 743-854. Nearly half of unique spike-specific TCRs reportedly avoided B.1.351 and B.1.1.7 mutated regions.

Assay: immunoSEQ multiplex PCR; the TCRdb copy retains only in-frame clones and omits some. This table holds about 97,000 clones, 88% found once. The rearrangement joins TRBV6-6 to TRBJ2-1, with D uncertain. The TCR was taken from an adult in good health. This material consisted of peripheral blood, taken on day 0 of AZD1222 vaccination. Here the CDR3 reads CASSYAADIYNEQFF. DNA for the CDR3: TGTGCCAGCAGTTACGCAGCCGACATATACAATGAGCAGTTCTTC.